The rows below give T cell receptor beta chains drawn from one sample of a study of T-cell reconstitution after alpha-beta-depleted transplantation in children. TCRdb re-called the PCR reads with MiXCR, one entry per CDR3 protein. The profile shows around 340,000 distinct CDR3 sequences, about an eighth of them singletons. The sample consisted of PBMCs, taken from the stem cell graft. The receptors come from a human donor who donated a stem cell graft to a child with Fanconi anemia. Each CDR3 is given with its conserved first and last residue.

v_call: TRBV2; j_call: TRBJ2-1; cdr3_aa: CASSEKAGFIDEQFF
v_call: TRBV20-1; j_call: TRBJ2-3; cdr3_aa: CSARLPTDTQYF
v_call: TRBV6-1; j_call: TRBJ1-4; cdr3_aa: CASRDRSIEKLFF
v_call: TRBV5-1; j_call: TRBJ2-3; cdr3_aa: CASSLGQNTQYF
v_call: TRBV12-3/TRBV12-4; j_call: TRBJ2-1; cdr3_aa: CASSLSSSGGGEQFF
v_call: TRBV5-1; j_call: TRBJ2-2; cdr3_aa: CASSFQGTENTGELFF
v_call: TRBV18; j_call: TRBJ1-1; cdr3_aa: CASSRQGGGAEAFF
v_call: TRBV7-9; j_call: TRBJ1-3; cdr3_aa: CASSFNPSSSGNTIYF
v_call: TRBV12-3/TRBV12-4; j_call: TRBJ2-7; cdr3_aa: CASRTGYEQYF
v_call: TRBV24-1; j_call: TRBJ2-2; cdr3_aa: CATSDYNGELAGELFF
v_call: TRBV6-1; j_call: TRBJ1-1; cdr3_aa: CASSATGGGTEPFF
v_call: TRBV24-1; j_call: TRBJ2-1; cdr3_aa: CATAEWDSSYNEQFF
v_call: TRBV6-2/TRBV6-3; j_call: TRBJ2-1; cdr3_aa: CASRLGQGAGNEQFF
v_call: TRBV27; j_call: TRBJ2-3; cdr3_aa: CASSSRLADPTDTQYF
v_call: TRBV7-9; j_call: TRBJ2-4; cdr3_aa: CASSPGGASGSDIQYF
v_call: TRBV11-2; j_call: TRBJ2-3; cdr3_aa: CASSSVYRVDTQYF
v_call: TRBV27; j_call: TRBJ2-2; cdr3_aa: CASSIYRDNKLFF
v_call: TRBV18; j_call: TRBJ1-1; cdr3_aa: CASSAHTEAFF
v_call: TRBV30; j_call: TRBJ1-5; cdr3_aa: CAWSVDRSLRQPQHF
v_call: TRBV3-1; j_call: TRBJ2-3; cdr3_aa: CASSSRQGALTDTQYF
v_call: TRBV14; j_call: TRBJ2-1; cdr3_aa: CASSPSQGLSPSNEQFF
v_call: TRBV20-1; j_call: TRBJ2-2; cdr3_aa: CSAPNRGQKTGELFF
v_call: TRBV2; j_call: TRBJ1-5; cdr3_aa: CASSDSNRPQHF
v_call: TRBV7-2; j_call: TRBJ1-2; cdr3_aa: CASSLASGGVNYGYTF
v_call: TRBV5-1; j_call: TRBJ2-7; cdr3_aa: CASRGVTSQDEQYF
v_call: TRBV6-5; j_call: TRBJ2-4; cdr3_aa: CASSYRKGVAKNIQYF
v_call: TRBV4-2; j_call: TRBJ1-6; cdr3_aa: CASSQGTDIQGTPLHF
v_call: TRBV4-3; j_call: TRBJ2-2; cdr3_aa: CASSPRSVHTGELFF
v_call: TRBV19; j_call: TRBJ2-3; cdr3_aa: CASSMKGGGAPNTDTQYF